The 3 T cell receptor beta chains reported below all come from one sample, sequenced in a study of T cells in narcolepsy. Sequencing was performed with immunoSEQ multiplex PCR; in TCRdb, only in-frame clones are kept and a portion is missing. The top ten hold 2.5% of the sample, which has tens of thousands of clones, 75% to 90% seen once. Sequenced input: CD45RA- memory CD4+ T cells from PBMCs. Receptors were obtained from a human donor with narcolepsy.

Comment on this clone: Other nucleotide sequences from this sample produce the same CDR3. The chain uses TRBV6-5 and TRBJ2-7; tentative D call: TRBD2 (5 bases). V lost 2 bases to trimming and J lost 1 base, with 12 bases between them. Germline V gene data show CDR1 as MNHEY and CDR2 as SVGAGI. The CDR3 contains 15 residues. As DNA, the CDR3 is TGTGCCAGCAGTTACGACGGGGTTGGTTCCTACGAGCAGTACTTC. Its translation is CASSYDGVGSYEQYF.

The chain's CDR3 is CASSLRTGHNEQFF. CDR3 sequence (DNA): TGCGCCAGCAGCTTACGGACAGGGCACAATGAGCAGTTCTTC. V is TRBV5-1 and J is TRBJ2-1, with TRBD1 matching 8 bases. The CDR3 runs 14 residues. In germline, CDR1 is SGHRS, CDR2 YFSETQ. V shed 2 bases, J shed 5 bases, and the junction held 3 bases outside the gene matches.

V and J are TRBV6-1 and TRBJ1-2; 7 positions agree with TRBD1. Trimming removed 7 bases from V and 4 bases from J; junction bases left unmatched: 9. CDR3 length: 14 amino acids. Germline CDR1 is MNHNS and CDR2 is SASEGT. The CDR3 DNA reads as TGTGCCAGCACTTTCGGGACAGTCTCCTATGGCTACACCTTC. Its translation is CASTFGTVSYGYTF.